These 25 T cell receptor beta chains were sequenced from one sample in a study of naive and memory T cell subsets (dated 2017 in TCRdb). Library preparation employed 5' RACE. For sequencing, an Illumina MiSeq was employed. The ligated cDNA was amplified in four rounds of PCR with nested alpha and beta constant region primers together with the SP2 primer. TCRdb's own reprocessing of the public reads used fastp at Q25 and MiXCR and kept productive beta chains. Merged by CDR3 protein, the rows form single entries marked with the most common genes and DNA. The sample table lists more than 50,000 distinct CDR3 sequences, approximately 8% of them with a count of one. The ten biggest clones cover 15% to 20% of the sample. Using 3' ligation of a UMI-containing oligonucleotide to TCR cDNA, the study laid out a robust and sensitive protocol to amplify, sequence and analyze TCRs. The receptors here all came from a female donor in good health.

The rearrangement links TRBV3-1 to TRBJ1-2; a possible D gene is TRBD1 (5 bases). Deletions cut 1 base from V and 8 bases from J, with 11 bases between. There are 13 residues in the CDR3. Looked up from germline, CDR1 is LGHDT and CDR2 is YNNKEL (reference sequence). Here the CDR3 reads CASSQVGAGGYTF. CDR3 DNA: TGTGCCAGCAGCCAAGTTGGGGCAGGAGGCTACACCTTC.

The table lists this clonotype with many counts. The V and J genes are TRBV29-1 and TRBJ1-4; 9 positions match TRBD1. The V segment lost 2 bases and the J segment 14 bases; nucleotides outside the gene matches: 9. CDR1 SQVTM and CDR2 ANQGSEA come from the germline V gene. The CDR3 covers 13 residues. CDR3 sequence: CSVESSGTGSLFF. For the CDR3, the DNA is TGCAGCGTTGAATCTTCTGGGACAGGGTCTCTGTTTTTT.

This clonotype appeared many times. The rearrangement links TRBV9 to TRBJ2-2; possibly TRBD2 for D (6 bases). Per germline, CDR1 SGDLS and CDR2 YYNGEE. Trimming left V 3 bases short and J 4 bases short, with 16 bases between. The CDR3 totals 16 residues. Here the CDR3 DNA reads TGTGCCAGCAGCGCCCTAGCGATGGGGGGCACCGGGGAGCTGTTTTTT. This codes for CASSALAMGGTGELFF.

This clonotype was seen ten or more times. V gene TRBV20-1 combines with J gene TRBJ1-4; D possibly corresponds to TRBD1 (5 bases). Trimming left V 4 bases short and J 4 bases short, with 13 bases between. The CDR3 consists of 14 residues. The germline V gene encodes CDR1 DFQATT and CDR2 SNEGSKA (reference sequence). The CDR3 nucleotides are TGCAGTGCTACCTACCAGGGTTATAATGAAAAACTGTTTTTT. Translated, it gives CSATYQGYNEKLFF.

This chain uses TRBV6-1 with TRBJ1-1; unclear D gene. The CDR3 sequence is 13 residues long. The germline V and J ends were trimmed by 6 bases and 1 base, with 9 bases remaining between them. CDR1 MNHNS and CDR2 SASEGT come from the germline V gene. CDR3 bases: TGTGCCAGCAGATCTAAGTCGAACACTGAAGCTTTCTTT. It yields the protein CASRSKSNTEAFF.

This clonotype was counted a few times. The chain joins TRBV27 to TRBJ2-2; D unclear. The V end lost 3 bases, the J end lost 5 bases, and 4 bases lay between the germline ends. There are 12 residues in the CDR3. Germline V gene data show CDR1 as MNHEY and CDR2 as SMNVEV (reference sequence). The CDR3, as DNA: TGTGCCAGCAGTTTGGTAACCGGGGAGCTGTTTTTT. It specifies CASSLVTGELFF.

This clonotype occurred many times. This sequence joins TRBV5-4 and TRBJ1-4; no reliable D call. The germline V gene encodes CDR1 SGHNT and CDR2 YYREEE (reference sequence). V dropped 3 bases and J dropped 3 bases, with 12 bases sitting between them. CDR3 length: 15 amino acids. The CDR3 spells CASSSAEVANEKLFF. CDR3 sequence (DNA): TGTGCCAGCAGCTCGGCAGAGGTGGCTAATGAAAAACTGTTTTTT.

This clonotype has a count of ten or more. The rearrangement uses TRBV7-9 and TRBJ1-5; D may be TRBD1 (5 bases). The CDR3 length is 14 residues. Trimming stripped 5 bases from V and 11 bases from J, with 19 bases between. Per germline, CDR1 SEHNR and CDR2 FQNEAQ (reference sequence). The CDR3 bases are TGTGCCAGCAGCCGGGACGGGGCACGGCCAGCCCAGCATTTT. The encoded protein is CASSRDGARPAQHF.

The chain couples TRBV2 to TRBJ2-7; 12 bases agree with TRBD2. The length of the CDR3 is 15 residues. Germline CDR1 is SNHLY and CDR2 is FYNNEI. Germline trimming cut 9 bases from V and 1 base from J; bases unmatched to any gene: 7. The CDR3 bases are TGTGCCAGTAGAGACGGGACTAGCGGGTCCTACGAGCAGTACTTC. Encoded protein: CASRDGTSGSYEQYF.

This clonotype has a count of ten or more. This chain uses TRBV7-3 with TRBJ2-7, with D uncertain. This CDR3 is built from 13 residues. The V and J ends lost 4 bases and 5 bases respectively, with 12 bases between them. Looked up from germline, CDR1 is SGHTA and CDR2 is FQGTGA. For the CDR3, the DNA is TGTGCCAGCAGCTCAGGTGACACCCACGAGCAGTACTTC. This encodes CASSSGDTHEQYF.

This sequence joins TRBV12-3 or TRBV12-4 and TRBJ1-2; D is uncertain. V was clipped by 5 bases and J by 6 bases, with 13 bases between them. The CDR3 loop spans 13 amino acids. CDR3 in amino acids: CASSHPLYHGYTF. Written as DNA, the CDR3 is TGTGCCAGCAGTCATCCCCTTTATCATGGCTACACCTTC.

This chain links TRBV20-1 with TRBJ1-2, with D tentatively TRBD1 (6 bases). V gave up 4 bases and J gave up 6 bases, with 15 bases separating them. The germline V gene has CDR1 DFQATT and CDR2 SNEGSKA (reference sequence). The CDR3 is 13 residues long. DNA for the CDR3: TGCAGTGCTACCCTGTGGGACACAAATGGCTACACCTTC. It yields the protein CSATLWDTNGYTF.

This clonotype occurred many times. The chain employs TRBV7-9 and TRBJ1-2; 7 nucleotides line up with TRBD1. This CDR3 has 14 residues. Trimming removed 3 bases from V and 6 bases from J; junction bases left unmatched: 7. Germline V gene sequence: CDR1 SEHNR, CDR2 FQNEAQ (reference sequence). The CDR3 nucleotides read TGTGCCAGCAGCTTCGGACAGGTCCAAGATGGCTACACCTTC. This sequence encodes CASSFGQVQDGYTF.

The chain joins TRBV20-1 to TRBJ2-3; D may match TRBD1 or TRBD2 (5 bases each). The germline V gene encodes CDR1 DFQATT and CDR2 SNEGSKA (reference sequence). V was pared by 1 base and J by 8 bases, with 7 bases between. The CDR3 is 11 amino acids. CDR3 region: CSARVGVTQYF. CDR3 DNA: TGCAGTGCTAGAGTGGGGGTTACGCAGTATTTT.

The rearrangement uses TRBV5-1 and TRBJ2-7; 10 nucleotides agree with TRBD2. The germline V gene encodes CDR1 SGHRS and CDR2 YFSETQ. This CDR3 spans 14 amino acids. Unmatched junction bases numbered 5, after V lost 4 bases and J lost 4 bases. The CDR3 region has the DNA TGCGCCAGCAGCGTTAGCGGGGGGACATACGAGCAGTACTTC. Its translation is CASSVSGGTYEQYF.

This clonotype was seen a handful of times. The chain couples TRBV6-6 to TRBJ2-7; D ambiguous. CDR3 length: 12 residues. Deletions cut 4 bases from V and 3 bases from J, with 7 bases between. Germline V gene data show CDR1 as MNHNY and CDR2 as SVGAGI (reference sequence). DNA of the CDR3: TGTGCCAGCAGTTTTGTCCGCTACGAGCAGTACTTC. This codes for CASSFVRYEQYF.

This clonotype was seen a few times. The genes are TRBV4-2 and TRBJ2-1, with TRBD2 identical over 16 bases. The CDR3 is made up of 19 amino acids. Germline V CDR1 and CDR2: LGHNA, YNFKEQ. The V gene end was trimmed by 3 bases and the J gene end by 0 bases; junction bases not matched to a gene: 5. CDR3 sequence reads: CASSHIGTSGGGSYNEQFF. The CDR3 DNA reads as TGTGCCAGCAGCCATATCGGGACTAGCGGGGGGGGCTCCTACAATGAGCAGTTCTTC.

The chain employs TRBV5-1 and TRBJ2-3, with D unresolved. V lost 0 bases and J lost 7, with 9 bases in between. This CDR3 has 13 residues. CDR1 SGHRS and CDR2 YFSETQ come from the germline V gene. CDR3 amino acids: CASSLADQNTQYF. The CDR3 region has the DNA TGCGCCAGCAGCTTGGCCGATCAGAATACGCAGTATTTT.

There are a few counts of this clonotype. The rearrangement joins TRBV7-2 to TRBJ2-2; a weak D match, TRBD2 (6 bases). From germline, CDR1 is SGHTA and CDR2 FQGNSA. This CDR3 spans 15 amino acids. V was cut by 5 bases and J by 5 bases, with 15 bases left in between. The CDR3 nucleotides are TGTGCCAGCAGCCGACCAGCGGGTGTTACCGGGGAGCTGTTTTTT. Translation: CASSRPAGVTGELFF.

This CDR3 is CASSYRTYNEQFF. DNA of the CDR3: TGTGCCAGCAGTTATCGCACCTACAATGAGCAGTTCTTC. V usage is TRBV6-5 and J usage is TRBJ2-1; D not certain. Germline CDR1 MNHEY, CDR2 SVGAGI. The CDR3 totals 13 residues. V shed 3 bases and J shed 2 bases, with 5 bases lying between them.

Turning to this clonotype: A much larger clone lies one base from this, so it may be a read error. The chain uses TRBV27 and TRBJ1-6; D gene unclear. The CDR3 consists of 14 residues. Germline CDR1 reads MNHEY; CDR2 reads SMNVEV (reference sequence). The CDR3 is CASSLNSYNSTLHF. CDR3 bases: TGTGCCAGCAGTTTGAACTCCTATAATTCAACCCTCCACTTT.

This rearrangement joins TRBV2 to TRBJ2-3; 8 nucleotides line up with TRBD2. This CDR3 contains 15 residues. Trimming at V came to 6 bases and at J to 2 bases, leaving 7 bases not matched to a gene. CDR1 and CDR2 from the germline V gene are SNHLY and FYNNEI. CDR3 bases: TGTGCCAGCAGGGCCGGGACTAGATACACAGATACGCAGTATTTT. Translating it yields CASRAGTRYTDTQYF.

The gene calls are TRBV5-4 and TRBJ2-5; tentatively, D is TRBD2 (6 bases). The V gene lost 1 base and the J gene lost 5 bases, with 12 bases spanning the gap. There are 14 residues in the CDR3. Germline values: CDR1 SGHNT, CDR2 YYREEE (reference sequence). CDR3 nucleotides: TGTGCCAGCAGCTTGTTTGCTAGCGACGAGACCCAGTACTTC. It translates to CASSLFASDETQYF.

The chain employs TRBV4-2 and TRBJ2-5, with D perhaps TRBD1 (5 bases). Looked up from germline, CDR1 is LGHNA and CDR2 is YNFKEQ. V shed 1 base and J shed 5 bases, with 14 bases lying between them. The CDR3 has 15 amino acids. The CDR3 DNA reads as TGTGCCAGCAGCCAAGTATTAGGGGTGGGCGAGACCCAGTACTTC. It codes for CASSQVLGVGETQYF.

This sequence joins TRBV28 and TRBJ2-4; D uncertain. The V gene lost 3 bases and the J gene lost 7 bases, with 10 bases spanning the gap. This CDR3 comprises 13 residues. In germline, CDR1 is MDHEN, CDR2 SYDVKM. This chain's CDR3 is CASSFAAGNIQYF. The CDR3 bases are TGTGCCAGCAGTTTCGCGGCAGGCAACATTCAGTACTTC.